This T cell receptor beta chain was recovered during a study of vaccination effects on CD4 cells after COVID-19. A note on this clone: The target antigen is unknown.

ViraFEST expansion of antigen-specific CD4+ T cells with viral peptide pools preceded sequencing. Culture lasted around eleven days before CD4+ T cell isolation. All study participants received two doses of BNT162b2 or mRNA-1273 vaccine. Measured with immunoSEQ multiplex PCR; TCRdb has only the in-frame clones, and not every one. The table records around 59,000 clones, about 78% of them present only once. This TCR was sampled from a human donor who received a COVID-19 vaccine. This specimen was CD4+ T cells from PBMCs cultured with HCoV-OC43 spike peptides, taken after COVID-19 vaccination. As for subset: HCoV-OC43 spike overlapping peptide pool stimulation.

CDR3 coding DNA: TGCGCCAGCAGTCGGGACGGAGACACAGATACGCAGTATTTT. Translating it yields CASSRDGDTDTQYF. The genes are TRBV5-1 and TRBJ2-3; D may be TRBD1 or TRBD2 (5 bases each). V was cut by 5 bases and J by 2 bases, with 12 bases left in between. Germline V gene sequence: CDR1 SGHRS, CDR2 YFSETQ. This CDR3 spans 14 amino acids.